The sequence of this T cell receptor (beta chain) was determined in a study of T cell repertoires in cytomegalovirus infection. Study-level information: TCR beta signatures that were public indicated CMV infection and matching HLA type.

As concerns this clonotype: Antigen specificity is unknown.

Trimming removed 4 bases at V and 0 bases at J, with 5 bases between. CDR1 is KGHDR, CDR2 SFDVKD, per germline. There are 14 residues in the CDR3. MiXCR was run by TCRdb on the reads, yielding one entry per CDR3 protein. The sample carries some 920,000 distinct CDR3 sequences, roughly a third recorded once. Study-level results: Public TCR beta family frequency separated CMV-and-HLA carriers, including in an independent cohort.

V is TRBV24-1 and J is TRBJ2-2; D gene unclear. This clonotype originated in a human donor in good health (CMV status not recorded). Some clones in this sample may be carry-over from other donors' samples. Specimen: cultured CD8+ T cells from PBMCs, collected from culture after CMV antigen stimulation. The CDR3 protein is CATSETSNTGELFF. The DNA of the CDR3 is TGTGCCACCAGTGAAACGTCGAACACCGGGGAGCTGTTTTTT.